These T cell receptor beta chains were read from a single sample in a study of long-term antiretroviral therapy in people with HIV. TCRdb's table, derived via immunoSEQ multiplex PCR, lists solely in-frame clones and lacks some. The table records tens of thousands of clones, over 70% of them present only once. This specimen was unsorted PBMCs, taken 1.2 years after starting antiretroviral therapy. These receptor sequences come from a woman between 40 and 55 years old with HIV. Both conserved end residues are part of each CDR3. Fields, in order: J gene, D gene, clone size, V gene, CDR3 DNA, CDR3 protein. A D gene is named only where the DNA matches it firmly. For some rows the clone size is stated as once, few or many, or as a class when expanded; others skip it.

TRBJ1-4 - - TRBV4-2 TGTGCCAGCAGCCGCCAGACAGGTTCCGTTAATGAAAAACTGTTTTTT CASSRQTGSVNEKLFF
TRBJ1-2 - - TRBV6-5 TGTGCCAGCAGGGGGGGTACAAACTATGGCTACACCTTC CASRGGTNYGYTF
TRBJ1-2 TRBD1 once TRBV7-9 TGTGCCAGCTTGGAATGGACAGGGTCGTTGAGGGGCTACACCTTC CASLEWTGSLRGYTF
TRBJ1-2 - - TRBV18 TGTGCCAGCTCACCAGAAGGGGCCGGTGGGAACGGTGGCTACACCTTC CASSPEGAGGNGGYTF
TRBJ2-1 TRBD1 - TRBV13 TGTGCCAGCAGAGGACAGGGTGAGTCCTACAATGAGCAGTTCTTC CASRGQGESYNEQFF
TRBJ2-7 - - TRBV6-5 TGTGCCAGCAGTTACCTCGGGCAGCAGTACTTC CASSYLGQQYF
TRBJ2-7 - - TRBV7-2 TGTGCCAGCAGCTTAGGAGACCCCGGCTACTACGAGCAGTACTTC CASSLGDPGYYEQYF
TRBJ2-1 TRBD2 - TRBV5-1 TGCGCCAGCAGCTTACTAGCGGGAGAGGTCGCTGAGCAGTTCTTC CASSLLAGEVAEQFF
TRBJ2-7 - - TRBV6-5 TGTGCCAGCAGTTATTCCCACGAGCAGTACTTC CASSYSHEQYF
TRBJ1-5 - - TRBV5-5 TGTGCCAGCAGCGCCGACGGGAAGGGGGTCAATCAGCCCCAGCATTTT CASSADGKGVNQPQHF
TRBJ2-1 - - TRBV14 TGTGCCAGCAGCCAAGCTGCCGCCAAAATTACGGAGCAGTTCTTC CASSQAAAKITEQFF
TRBJ2-1 TRBD2 few TRBV2 TGTGCCATCATCTCTAGCGGGAGGCAGTTCTTC CAIISSGRQFF
TRBJ2-1 TRBD1 - TRBV18 TGTGCCAGCTCACCACCGACCGCTACAGGGGTAATTAGGAATGAGCAGTTCTTC CASSPPTATGVIRNEQFF
TRBJ2-6 - - TRBV18 TGTGCCAGCTCACCACCTTGGGGTTCTAAGGCCAACGTCCTGACTTTC CASSPPWGSKANVLTF
TRBJ2-4 TRBD1 - TRBV18 TGTGCCAGCTCAAGACAGGGGGTCAAAAACATTCAGTACTTC CASSRQGVKNIQYF
TRBJ2-7 - - TRBV7-9 TGTGCCAGCAGCGGGGGCCAGCACGAGCAGTACTTC CASSGGQHEQYF
TRBJ2-2 - - TRBV19 TGTGCCAGTAGTCCGACAGGGACTCTATTCGGGGAGCTGTTTTTT CASSPTGTLFGELFF
TRBJ2-5 - - TRBV11-2 TGTGCCAGCAGCTTTGGGGACACCAAGACCCAGTACTTC CASSFGDTKTQYF
TRBJ2-7 - - TRBV28 TGTGCCAGCAGTTGGGTAGTTTTTTTGGGCGAGCAGTACTTC CASSWVVFLGEQYF
TRBJ2-1 TRBD1 - TRBV5-1 TGCGCCAGCAGCTTGACAGGGGGCATTTACAATGAGCAGTTCTTC CASSLTGGIYNEQFF
TRBJ1-4 - - TRBV18 TGTGCCAGCTCACCAAGAACAGGGAGGAATGAAAAACTGTTTTTT CASSPRTGRNEKLFF
TRBJ1-4 - - TRBV28 TGTGTGACCCTTACTCGGGATGCAACTAATGAAAAACTGTTTTTT CVTLTRDATNEKLFF
TRBJ2-1 TRBD2 - TRBV5-4 TGTGCCAGCAGCGCCGGGACTAGCGGGAGGTTAATTGAGCAGTTCTTC CASSAGTSGRLIEQFF
TRBJ1-5 - few TRBV28 TGTGCCAGCATTGGGTCCGGGGGCGGGGATCAGCCCCAGCATTTT CASIGSGGGDQPQHF
TRBJ2-1 - - TRBV25-1 TGTGCCAGCAGGCCCGGGGTCTACAATGAGCAGTTCTTC CASRPGVYNEQFF
TRBJ2-7 - - TRBV7-9 TGTGCCAGCAGCCCCGGAGACAGACTCTACGAGCAGTACTTC CASSPGDRLYEQYF
TRBJ1-5 TRBD1 - TRBV27 TGTGCCAGCAGTATCCGTGGGACAGGCTATCAGCCCCAGCATTTT CASSIRGTGYQPQHF
TRBJ2-2 TRBD2 - TRBV9 TGTGCCAGCGGCTCGGGAGGGGGGACCGGGGAGCTGTTTTTT CASGSGGGTGELFF
TRBJ1-1 - - TRBV18 TGTGCCAGCTCACCAAAGTTAGAGACACTGAACACTGAAGCTTTCTTT CASSPKLETLNTEAFF
TRBJ2-1 - - TRBV4-1 TGCGCCAGCAGCCAAGATAACCTAAGACGTGGCTACAATGAGCAGTTCTTC CASSQDNLRRGYNEQFF
TRBJ2-3 - - TRBV4-1 TGCGCCAGCAGCCAAGTTCAGAGCACAGATACGCAGTATTTT CASSQVQSTDTQYF
TRBJ2-7 TRBD2 - TRBV7-2 TGTGCCAGCAGCCCGAGGAGCGGGAGCTACGAGCAGTACTTC CASSPRSGSYEQYF
TRBJ2-7 TRBD1 - TRBV13 TGTGCCAGCAGCCTCCGGGGACAGCCCCGGCGCGAGCAGTACTTC CASSLRGQPRREQYF
TRBJ2-5 TRBD1 - TRBV28 TGTGCCAGCAGTTTATTGAGGACAGGGGAAGAGACCCAGTACTTC CASSLLRTGEETQYF
TRBJ1-1 - - TRBV6-4 TGTGCCAGCAGTGGCGGGACAGAAGCTTTCTTT CASSGGTEAFF
TRBJ2-7 - few TRBV28 TGTGCCAGCAGCCCCCTAGGCCAATACGAGCAGTACTTC CASSPLGQYEQYF
TRBJ1-3 TRBD1 - TRBV7-9 TGTGCCAGCAGCTCGATTGGACAGGGGAGGACTCTTGGAAACACCATATATTTT CASSSIGQGRTLGNTIYF
TRBJ2-7 - - TRBV6-5 TGTGCCAGCAGTTACTCGACAGCAGGGTCCTACGAGCAGTACTTC CASSYSTAGSYEQYF
TRBJ2-7 - - TRBV7-9 TGTGCCAGCAGCCCCCTCATCGGTTTCGGCGAGCAGTACTTC CASSPLIGFGEQYF
TRBJ2-7 TRBD1 - TRBV7-9 TGTGCCAGCAGCTTTACAGGGGCCTACGAGCAGTACTTC CASSFTGAYEQYF
TRBJ1-3 TRBD1 - TRBV19 TGTGCCAGTAGCTCCCGGGACAGGATTGGAAACACCATATATTTT CASSSRDRIGNTIYF